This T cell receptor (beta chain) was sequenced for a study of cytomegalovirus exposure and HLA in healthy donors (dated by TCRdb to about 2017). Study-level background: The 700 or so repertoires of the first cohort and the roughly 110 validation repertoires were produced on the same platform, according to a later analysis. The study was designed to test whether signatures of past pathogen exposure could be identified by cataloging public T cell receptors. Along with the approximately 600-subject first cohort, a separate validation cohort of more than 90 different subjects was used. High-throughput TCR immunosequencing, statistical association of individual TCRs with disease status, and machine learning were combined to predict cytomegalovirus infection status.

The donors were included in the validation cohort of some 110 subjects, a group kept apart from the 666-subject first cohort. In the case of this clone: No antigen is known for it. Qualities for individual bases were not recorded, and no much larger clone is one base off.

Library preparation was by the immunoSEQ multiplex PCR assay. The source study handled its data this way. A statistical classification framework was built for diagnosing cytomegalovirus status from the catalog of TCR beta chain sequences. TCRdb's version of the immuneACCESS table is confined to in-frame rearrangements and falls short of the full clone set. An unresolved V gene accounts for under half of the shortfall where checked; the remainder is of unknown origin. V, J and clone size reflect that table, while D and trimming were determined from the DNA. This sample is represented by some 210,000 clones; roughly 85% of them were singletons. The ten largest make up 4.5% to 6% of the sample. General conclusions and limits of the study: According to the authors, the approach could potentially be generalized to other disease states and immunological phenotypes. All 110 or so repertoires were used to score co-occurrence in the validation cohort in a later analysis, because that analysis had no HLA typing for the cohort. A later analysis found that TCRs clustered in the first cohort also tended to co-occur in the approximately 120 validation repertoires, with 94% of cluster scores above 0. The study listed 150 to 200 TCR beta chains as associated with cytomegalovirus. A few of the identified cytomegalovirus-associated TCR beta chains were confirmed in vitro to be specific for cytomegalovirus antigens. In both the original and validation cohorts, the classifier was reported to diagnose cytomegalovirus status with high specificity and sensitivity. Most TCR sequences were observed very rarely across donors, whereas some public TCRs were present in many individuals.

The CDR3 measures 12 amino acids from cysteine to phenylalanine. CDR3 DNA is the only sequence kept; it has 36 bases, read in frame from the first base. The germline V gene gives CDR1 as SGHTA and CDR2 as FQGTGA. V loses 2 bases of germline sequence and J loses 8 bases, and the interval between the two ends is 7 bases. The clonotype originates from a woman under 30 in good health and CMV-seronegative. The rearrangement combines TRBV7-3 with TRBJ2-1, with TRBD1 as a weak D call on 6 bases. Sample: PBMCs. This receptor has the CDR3 CASSLEGDEQFF. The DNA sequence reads TGTGCCAGCAGCTTAGAGGGGGATGAGCAGTTCTTC.